The 20 T cell receptor beta chains listed next were all sequenced from one sample in a study of blood T cell repertoires in COVID-19. Profiled with immunoSEQ multiplex PCR; TCRdb holds only in-frame clones, not every one. The sample lists some 210,000 clones, over 80% occurring once. Sequenced input: PBMCs or T cells enriched from blood (not recorded which). The receptors originated from a man aged 18 to 35 with acute COVID-19.

This chain's CDR3 is CASSPTGAGYEQYF. In DNA, the CDR3 is TGTGCCAGTAGTCCCACAGGGGCCGGGTACGAGCAGTACTTC. The rearrangement joins TRBV19 to TRBJ2-7, with 7 bases fitting TRBD1. The CDR3 is 14 residues long. Germline V gene data show CDR1 as LNHDA and CDR2 as SQIVND (reference sequence). V dropped 5 bases and J dropped 4; count of bases not matched to a gene: 8.

The chain joins TRBV15 to TRBJ1-1; D is uncertain. Germline CDR1 is LNHNV and CDR2 is YYDKDF (reference sequence). The V gene lost 5 bases and the J gene lost 1 base, with 17 bases spanning the gap. This CDR3 is built from 16 residues. CDR3 nucleotide sequence: TGTGCCACCAGCCCCCGAAGGCAGCTAGAGAACACTGAAGCTTTCTTT. This codes for CATSPRRQLENTEAFF.

The chain recombines TRBV25-1 with TRBJ2-7; no clear D gene. The V end was cut by 0 bases, the J end by 6 bases, with 15 bases between. The CDR3 has 15 residues. Per the germline V gene, CDR1 is MGHDK and CDR2 is SYGVNS. The chain's CDR3 is CASSEYLKRPSEQYF. CDR3 bases: TGTGCCAGCAGTGAATATCTGAAGAGGCCCTCCGAGCAGTACTTC.

The J gene is TRBJ1-3, the V gene TRBV18, with 7 bases fitting TRBD1. The V gene end was trimmed by 3 bases and the J gene end by 0 bases; junction bases not matched to a gene: 11. Germline lookup yields CDR1 KGHSH and CDR2 LQKENI. This CDR3 region has 18 residues. CDR3 sequence reads: CASSPQSGQSHSGNTIYF. In DNA form, the CDR3 reads TGTGCCAGCTCACCCCAATCGGGACAGAGCCACTCTGGAAACACCATATATTTT.

This rearrangement joins TRBV4-1 to TRBJ2-3; D unclear. The CDR3 spans 14 residues. In germline, CDR1 is MGHRA, CDR2 YSYEKL. V dropped 4 bases and J dropped 8 bases, with 16 bases sitting between them. CDR3 coding DNA: TGCGCCAGCAGCCCCTCCCAATCCTATGGTACGCAGTATTTT. This gives the protein CASSPSQSYGTQYF.

V is TRBV28 and J is TRBJ2-3; perhaps TRBD1 as D (5 bases). The germline V gene encodes CDR1 MDHEN and CDR2 SYDVKM. Trimming removed 2 bases from V and 8 bases from J, with 20 bases in between. This CDR3 has 16 residues. The chain's CDR3 is CASSLPPYRPGATQYF. The CDR3 nucleotides are TGTGCCAGCAGTTTACCACCTTACAGGCCCGGAGCTACGCAGTATTTT.

V is TRBV3-1 (or the pseudogene TRBV3-2) and J is TRBJ2-7; a possible D gene is TRBD1 (5 bases). CDR1 and CDR2 (germline): LGHDT, YNNKEL (reference sequence). V lost 1 base and J 2 bases, leaving 12 bases between the germline ends. CDR3 length: 15 residues. The chain's CDR3 is CASSQGSGYAYEQYF. CDR3 bases: TGTGCCAGCAGCCAAGGGTCAGGGTATGCCTACGAGCAGTACTTC.

J is TRBJ2-7 and V is TRBV6-6; 12 bases align to TRBD2. The CDR3 loop spans 16 amino acids. V lost 2 bases to trimming and J lost 2 bases; unmatched junction nucleotides: 4. The germline V gene has CDR1 MNHNY and CDR2 SVGAGI (reference sequence). The CDR3 protein is CASSYGASGRAYEQYF. The CDR3 bases are TGTGCCAGCAGTTACGGCGCTAGCGGGAGGGCCTACGAGCAGTACTTC.

This clone has more than one count but fewer than ten. One end of the junction fails to match germline, which may point to a read error. The V gene is TRBV6-5, the J gene TRBJ2-6; D uncertain. The germline CDR1 and CDR2 sequences are MNHEY and SVGAGI. CDR3 size: 13 residues. This chain's CDR3 is CASSYSGANVLTF. The CDR3 nucleotides are TGTGCCAGCAGCTACTCTGGGGCCAACGTCCTGACTTTC.

This clone was detected a few times. The chain recombines TRBV29-1 with TRBJ1-5; D might be TRBD1 (6 bases). V dropped 3 bases and J dropped 4 bases, with 13 bases sitting between them. CDR1 and CDR2 from the germline V gene are SQVTM and ANQGSEA. CDR3 length: 14 residues. In DNA form, the CDR3 reads TGCAGCGTTGACGAGGGGGACGGGAATCAGCCCCAGCATTTT. Its protein is CSVDEGDGNQPQHF.

V is TRBV19 and J is TRBJ1-1; TRBD1 is a possible D gene (6 bases). This CDR3 is built from 15 residues. The V and J ends lost 3 bases and 5 bases respectively, with 16 bases between them. Germline CDR1 LNHDA, CDR2 SQIVND (reference sequence). CDR3 in DNA: TGTGCCAGTAGTATGGAGGGGGGGGTCAAGACTGAAGCTTTCTTT. Amino acids: CASSMEGGVKTEAFF.

With respect to this clone: Other DNA sequences of this sample code for an identical CDR3. The rearrangement joins TRBV6-5 to TRBJ2-2, with TRBD1 identical over 8 bases. The CDR3 consists of 13 residues. Germline V gene data show CDR1 as MNHEY and CDR2 as SVGAGI. V was pared by 6 bases and J by 3 bases, with 0 bases of the junction left unmatched. The CDR3 loop reads CASRTGDTGELFF. The CDR3 DNA is TGTGCCAGCAGGACAGGGGACACCGGGGAGCTGTTTTTT.

V and J are TRBV28 and TRBJ1-1; TRBD1 matches at 8 bases. V shed 9 bases and J 1 base; nucleotides not matched to a gene: 16. In germline, CDR1 is MDHEN, CDR2 SYDVKM. CDR3 size: 17 residues. Here the CDR3 reads CASGAGGDPRGNTEAFF. The DNA for the CDR3 is TGTGCCAGTGGGGCAGGGGGCGACCCCCGAGGGAACACTGAAGCTTTCTTT.

The J gene is TRBJ2-7, the V gene TRBV5-4, with TRBD2 as a possible D gene (5 bases). V shed 0 bases and J shed 4 bases, with 14 bases lying between them. Germline loops: CDR1 SGHNT, CDR2 YYREEE (reference sequence). The CDR3 spans 15 residues. CDR3 in DNA: TGTGCCAGCAGCTTGGAGGGTGGGAGTCATTACGAGCAGTACTTC. This translates into CASSLEGGSHYEQYF. Complete variable domain (other parts from reference TRBV5-4 and TRBJ2-7): ETGVTQSPTHLIKTRGQQVTLRCSSQSGHNTVSWYQQALGQGPQFIFQYYREEENGRGNFPPRFSGLQFPNYSSELNVNALELDDSALYLCASSLEGGSHYEQYFGPGTRLTVT.

As regards this clone: In the same sample, other DNA sequences code for this CDR3. The chain carries TRBV18 and TRBJ2-7, with TRBD1 identical over 11 bases. The germline V gene has CDR1 KGHSH and CDR2 LQKENI. The CDR3 runs 15 residues. The junction had 1 base not matched to a gene; V was cut back by 0 bases and J by 3 bases. The CDR3 spells CASSPPGTGGYEQYF. The DNA for the CDR3 is TGTGCCAGCTCACCACCCGGGACAGGGGGCTACGAGCAGTACTTC.

The V and J genes are TRBV28 and TRBJ1-1; 8 bases line up with TRBD1. Germline V gene lookup returns CDR1 MDHEN and CDR2 SYDVKM. There are 16 residues in the CDR3. J gave up 4 bases and V 6 bases, and 13 bases lay outside the gene matches. CDR3 sequence: CASSSEDRGWSTEAFF. Written as DNA, the CDR3 is TGTGCCAGCAGCTCCGAAGACAGGGGATGGAGCACTGAAGCTTTCTTT.

V and J are TRBV7-9 and TRBJ2-1, with D tentatively TRBD2 (6 bases). CDR3 length: 13 residues. CDR1 is SEHNR and CDR2 is FQNEAQ in the germline V gene (reference sequence). V dropped 1 base and J dropped 6 bases, with 7 bases sitting between them. The CDR3 reads CASSLVGGNEQFF. The CDR3, as DNA: TGTGCCAGCAGCTTAGTGGGGGGCAATGAGCAGTTCTTC.

There are a few counts of this clone. The V and J genes are TRBV7-9 and TRBJ1-2, with 8 bases that match TRBD1. Germline trimming cut 5 bases from V and 2 bases from J; bases unmatched to any gene: 7. Germline assignment: CDR1 SEHNR and CDR2 FQNEAQ (reference sequence). The CDR3 runs to 15 residues. The chain's CDR3 is CASSVPGGLNYGYTF. The CDR3 region has the DNA TGTGCCAGCAGCGTCCCAGGGGGCCTAAACTATGGCTACACCTTC.

This sequence joins TRBV18 and TRBJ2-1; 11 bases are a match to TRBD2. Trimming removed 1 base from V and 4 bases from J; junction bases left unmatched: 9. The germline CDR1 and CDR2 sequences are KGHSH and LQKENI. The CDR3 runs 18 residues. This chain's CDR3 is CASSPRPPGTSGYNEQFF. As DNA, the CDR3 is TGTGCCAGCTCACCACGTCCACCCGGGACTAGCGGTTACAATGAGCAGTTCTTC.

The V gene is TRBV14, the J gene TRBJ1-2; D perhaps matches TRBD1 (6 bases). The CDR3 length is 12 residues. The V and J ends lost 5 bases and 10 bases respectively, with 14 bases between them. Per the germline V gene, CDR1 is SGHDN and CDR2 is FVKESK. The CDR3 sequence: CASSSQDRYYTF. In DNA form, the CDR3 reads TGTGCCAGCAGCTCCCAAGACAGGTACTACACCTTC.